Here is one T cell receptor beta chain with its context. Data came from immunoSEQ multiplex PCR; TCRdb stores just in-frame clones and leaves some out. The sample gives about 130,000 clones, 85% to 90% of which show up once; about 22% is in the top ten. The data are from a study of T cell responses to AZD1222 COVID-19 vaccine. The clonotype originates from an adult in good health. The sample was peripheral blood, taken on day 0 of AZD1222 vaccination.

The CDR3 region has the DNA TGTGCCAGCAGCTTAGTCGGAACTAGCGGGGGCCTCACCGGGGAGCTGTTTTTT. It translates to CASSLVGTSGGLTGELFF. The chain carries TRBV7-6 and TRBJ2-2, with 11 bases that match TRBD2. CDR3 length: 18 residues. After removal of 1 base from V and 4 bases from J, the junction contained 8 bases not matched to a gene. The germline CDR1 and CDR2 sequences are SGHVS and FNYEAQ.